The rows below give T cell receptor beta chains drawn from one sample of a study of T cell responses to AZD1222 COVID-19 vaccine. Clones were read by immunoSEQ multiplex PCR, and TCRdb kept only the in-frame ones, dropping some. The sample carries about 140,000 clones, about 92% recorded once. This specimen consisted of peripheral blood, obtained on day 0 of AZD1222 vaccination. The receptors were sampled from an adult in good health. CDR3s include the opening cysteine and the closing phenylalanine or tryptophan. Each record gives: CDR3 DNA, CDR3 protein, J gene, D gene, V gene, clone size. D genes are given only for firm matches. Size values are once, few and many counts, or a class for expanded clones, and some rows have none.

cdr3_nt: TGTGCCAGCAGCCAAGATCCAGGGGGAGAGACCCAGTACTTC
cdr3_aa: CASSQDPGGETQYF
j_call: TRBJ2-5
d_call: TRBD1
v_call: TRBV4-2
clone_size: NA

cdr3_nt: TGCAGCGTTGGGGACAGGGACGAGCAGTACTTC
cdr3_aa: CSVGDRDEQYF
j_call: TRBJ2-7
d_call: TRBD1
v_call: TRBV29-1
clone_size: NA

cdr3_nt: TGTGCCAGCAGCCCGAGGTCGGGAGGGCCTCCGTATGAGCAGTTCTTC
cdr3_aa: CASSPRSGGPPYEQFF
j_call: TRBJ2-1
d_call: TRBD2
v_call: TRBV7-2
clone_size: NA

cdr3_nt: TGTGCCAGCACCCAAACAGGAAACAATCAGCCCCAGCATTTT
cdr3_aa: CASTQTGNNQPQHF
j_call: TRBJ1-5
d_call: NA
v_call: TRBV2
clone_size: NA

cdr3_nt: TGTGCCAGCAGCGTACTAGGTAACCAAGAGACCCAGTACTTC
cdr3_aa: CASSVLGNQETQYF
j_call: TRBJ2-5
d_call: NA
v_call: TRBV9
clone_size: NA

cdr3_nt: TGTGCCAGTAGTATCGAGGGACCAAGGCGGCCCCAGCATTTT
cdr3_aa: CASSIEGPRRPQHF
j_call: TRBJ1-5
d_call: NA
v_call: TRBV19
clone_size: NA

cdr3_nt: TGTGCCAGCAGCCCCAATATGGGACTGGGCACAGATACGCAGTATTTT
cdr3_aa: CASSPNMGLGTDTQYF
j_call: TRBJ2-3
d_call: NA
v_call: TRBV11-3
clone_size: NA

cdr3_nt: TGCGCCAGCAGCTTGGTTCAGGGGGCCCTCGGGGAGCAGTACTTC
cdr3_aa: CASSLVQGALGEQYF
j_call: TRBJ2-7
d_call: TRBD1
v_call: TRBV5-1
clone_size: few

cdr3_nt: TGTGCCAGTTCGTCTGAGGGGACACTCCTCAATCAGCCCCAGCATTTT
cdr3_aa: CASSSEGTLLNQPQHF
j_call: TRBJ1-5
d_call: NA
v_call: TRBV19
clone_size: NA

cdr3_nt: TGTGCCTGGATGGACTCGGACAGGGTCATTTCACCCCTCCACTTT
cdr3_aa: CAWMDSDRVISPLHF
j_call: TRBJ1-6
d_call: TRBD1
v_call: TRBV30
clone_size: NA

cdr3_nt: TGCGCCAGCAGCTTGGATGGGGGCTCCTACAATGAGCAGTTCTTC
cdr3_aa: CASSLDGGSYNEQFF
j_call: TRBJ2-1
d_call: NA
v_call: TRBV5-1
clone_size: NA

cdr3_nt: TGTGCCAGCAGCCAGGACCTGGGGTACAATGAGCAGTTCTTC
cdr3_aa: CASSQDLGYNEQFF
j_call: TRBJ2-1
d_call: NA
v_call: TRBV5-8
clone_size: NA

cdr3_nt: TGTGCCTGGAATCCGGGACTAGCGGGAAACCGGCAGTTCTTC
cdr3_aa: CAWNPGLAGNRQFF
j_call: TRBJ2-1
d_call: TRBD2
v_call: TRBV30
clone_size: NA

cdr3_nt: TGTGCCAGCAGCTTGGGCAGTAGTTCCTACAATGAGCAGTTCTTC
cdr3_aa: CASSLGSSSYNEQFF
j_call: TRBJ2-1
d_call: NA
v_call: TRBV5-6
clone_size: NA

cdr3_nt: TGTGCCAGCAGCCAAGGGGGGGGGTTCCCAAGCTCCTATAATTCACCCCTCCACTTT
cdr3_aa: CASSQGGGFPSSYNSPLHF
j_call: TRBJ1-6
d_call: NA
v_call: TRBV3-1/TRBV3-2
clone_size: NA

cdr3_nt: TGTGCCAGCAGTTTATCCGGGACTAGCGGGTACAATGAGCAGTTCTTC
cdr3_aa: CASSLSGTSGYNEQFF
j_call: TRBJ2-1
d_call: TRBD2
v_call: TRBV27
clone_size: NA

cdr3_nt: TGCAGCGTTCCGGGACAGGGAATAGCTGAGCAGTTCTTC
cdr3_aa: CSVPGQGIAEQFF
j_call: TRBJ2-1
d_call: TRBD1
v_call: TRBV29-1
clone_size: NA

cdr3_nt: TGTGCCAGCAGCCAAGATCAGGCCCTCCTGGGTTCTGGCTACACCTTC
cdr3_aa: CASSQDQALLGSGYTF
j_call: TRBJ1-2
d_call: NA
v_call: TRBV14
clone_size: NA

cdr3_nt: TGTGCCAGCAGACCCCGGACTAGCGGATACTACGAGCAGTACTTC
cdr3_aa: CASRPRTSGYYEQYF
j_call: TRBJ2-7
d_call: TRBD2
v_call: TRBV5-8
clone_size: NA

cdr3_nt: TGTGCCTGGACCAAGGACAGGGGGCAAGAGCAGTACTTC
cdr3_aa: CAWTKDRGQEQYF
j_call: TRBJ2-7
d_call: TRBD1
v_call: TRBV30
clone_size: NA

cdr3_nt: TGTGCCAGCAGAACAGGGGTCTCCTACGAGCAGTACTTC
cdr3_aa: CASRTGVSYEQYF
j_call: TRBJ2-7
d_call: TRBD1
v_call: TRBV7-9
clone_size: NA

cdr3_nt: TGCGCCAGCAGGGGGGGACTAGCTGTTGATGAGCAGTTCTTC
cdr3_aa: CASRGGLAVDEQFF
j_call: TRBJ2-1
d_call: TRBD2
v_call: TRBV5-1
clone_size: few

cdr3_nt: TGTGCCAGCAGCTTAGGGACAGCATACAATGAGCAGTTCTTC
cdr3_aa: CASSLGTAYNEQFF
j_call: TRBJ2-1
d_call: TRBD1
v_call: TRBV5-4
clone_size: NA

cdr3_nt: TGTGCCTCGAGGGTAGCAGGGATGGACGAGCAGTACTTC
cdr3_aa: CASRVAGMDEQYF
j_call: TRBJ2-7
d_call: NA
v_call: TRBV12-3/TRBV12-4
clone_size: NA

cdr3_nt: TGTGCCAGCAGCCAAGATCGGGGCGGGAGAAATTCACCCCTCCACTTT
cdr3_aa: CASSQDRGGRNSPLHF
j_call: TRBJ1-6
d_call: NA
v_call: TRBV3-1/TRBV3-2
clone_size: NA

cdr3_nt: TGCGCCAGCAGCATCCGACAGGGGGAGTCTTTCTTT
cdr3_aa: CASSIRQGESFF
j_call: TRBJ1-1
d_call: TRBD1
v_call: TRBV5-1
clone_size: NA

cdr3_nt: TGTGCCAGCAGTTCCCCAGGGACCTATGGCTACACCTTC
cdr3_aa: CASSSPGTYGYTF
j_call: TRBJ1-2
d_call: NA
v_call: TRBV28
clone_size: NA

cdr3_nt: TGTGCCAGCAGTTTAGGGACAGGCCGCGGGCCCCAGCATTTT
cdr3_aa: CASSLGTGRGPQHF
j_call: TRBJ1-5
d_call: TRBD1
v_call: TRBV27
clone_size: NA

cdr3_nt: TGTGCCAGCAGCAAAGTGGGACGAGAGAACACTGAAGCTTTCTTT
cdr3_aa: CASSKVGRENTEAFF
j_call: TRBJ1-1
d_call: NA
v_call: TRBV21-1
clone_size: NA

cdr3_nt: TGTGCCAGTAGAGGCCCTACTAGCGGCCACACAGATACGCAGTATTTT
cdr3_aa: CASRGPTSGHTDTQYF
j_call: TRBJ2-3
d_call: TRBD2
v_call: TRBV19
clone_size: NA

cdr3_nt: TGTGCCAGCAGTTGGACAGAGTGGGAGCAGTACTTC
cdr3_aa: CASSWTEWEQYF
j_call: TRBJ2-7
d_call: NA
v_call: TRBV6-2/TRBV6-3
clone_size: NA

cdr3_nt: TGTGCCAGCAGCCCCCGGAAGGGCGAGAACACCGGGGAGCTGTTTTTT
cdr3_aa: CASSPRKGENTGELFF
j_call: TRBJ2-2
d_call: NA
v_call: TRBV3-1/TRBV3-2
clone_size: NA

cdr3_nt: TGTGCCAGCAGCTCCTGGGTCGGGGAGCTGTTTTTT
cdr3_aa: CASSSWVGELFF
j_call: TRBJ2-2
d_call: NA
v_call: TRBV5-6
clone_size: NA

cdr3_nt: TGTGCCAGCAGCTTAAGGACCGACACCGGGGAGCTGTTTTTT
cdr3_aa: CASSLRTDTGELFF
j_call: TRBJ2-2
d_call: NA
v_call: TRBV7-9
clone_size: NA

cdr3_nt: TGCAGCGTTGAAGTCCCTGTTGGGTATGGCTACACCTTC
cdr3_aa: CSVEVPVGYGYTF
j_call: TRBJ1-2
d_call: NA
v_call: TRBV29-1
clone_size: NA

cdr3_nt: TGCGCCAGCAGCCAAGATCGGGCAGAACTGAGCTCCTACGAGCAGTACTTC
cdr3_aa: CASSQDRAELSSYEQYF
j_call: TRBJ2-7
d_call: NA
v_call: TRBV4-1
clone_size: NA

cdr3_nt: TGTGCCAGCAGCCCGAGGGGGCGCTACACCTTC
cdr3_aa: CASSPRGRYTF
j_call: TRBJ1-2
d_call: TRBD1
v_call: TRBV5-8
clone_size: NA

cdr3_nt: TGCAGCGTTGAGGAATGGTCCGGGACAGGGCAGGGCGAGCAGTACTTC
cdr3_aa: CSVEEWSGTGQGEQYF
j_call: TRBJ2-7
d_call: TRBD1
v_call: TRBV29-1
clone_size: NA

cdr3_nt: TGTGCCAGCAGCGCGAACGATCAGCCCCAGCATTTT
cdr3_aa: CASSANDQPQHF
j_call: TRBJ1-5
d_call: NA
v_call: TRBV7-9
clone_size: NA

cdr3_nt: TGTGCCAGCATGAAGGCGGACAGTTTAACTGAAGCTTTCTTT
cdr3_aa: CASMKADSLTEAFF
j_call: TRBJ1-1
d_call: NA
v_call: TRBV2
clone_size: NA

cdr3_nt: TGCGCCAGCAGCTTGGCCGACAGCTCCTACGAGCAGTACTTC
cdr3_aa: CASSLADSSYEQYF
j_call: TRBJ2-7
d_call: NA
v_call: TRBV5-1
clone_size: NA

cdr3_nt: TGTGCCAGCAGCGCCGCGACAGGGGGCTACACCTTC
cdr3_aa: CASSAATGGYTF
j_call: TRBJ1-2
d_call: TRBD1
v_call: TRBV9
clone_size: once